This T cell receptor (beta chain) was recorded in a study of T cell repertoires in cytomegalovirus infection. Whole-study context: Recently identified HLA-C-restricted CMV epitopes were among the peptides used. Signatures in public TCR beta sequences pointed to both CMV infection and matching HLA type.

CDR1 and CDR2 (germline): MNHEY, SVGAGI. The CDR3 sequence is 14 residues long. V lost 0 bases and J 1 base, leaving 6 bases between the germline ends. Comments on this clonotype: The antigen remains undetermined.

A single record per CDR3 protein comes from TCRdb applying MiXCR to the reads. The table has some 350,000 distinct CDR3 sequences, roughly a third seen once; the top ten hold around an eighth. Findings and caveats of the study: The study found HLA-C-restricted CMV-specific TCR beta clonotypes dominating the ex vivo response. Cumulative public TCR beta family frequency identified carriers of CMV plus the relevant HLA.

The input for sequencing was cultured PBMCs, taken from culture after CMV antigen stimulation. This chain uses TRBV6-5 with TRBJ2-5; D is undetermined. This TCR came from a human donor in good health (CMV status not recorded). Some clones in this sample may be carry-over from other donors' samples. DNA for the CDR3: TGTGCCAGCAGTTACTCTTATGCCCAAGAGACCCAGTACTTC. It translates to CASSYSYAQETQYF.